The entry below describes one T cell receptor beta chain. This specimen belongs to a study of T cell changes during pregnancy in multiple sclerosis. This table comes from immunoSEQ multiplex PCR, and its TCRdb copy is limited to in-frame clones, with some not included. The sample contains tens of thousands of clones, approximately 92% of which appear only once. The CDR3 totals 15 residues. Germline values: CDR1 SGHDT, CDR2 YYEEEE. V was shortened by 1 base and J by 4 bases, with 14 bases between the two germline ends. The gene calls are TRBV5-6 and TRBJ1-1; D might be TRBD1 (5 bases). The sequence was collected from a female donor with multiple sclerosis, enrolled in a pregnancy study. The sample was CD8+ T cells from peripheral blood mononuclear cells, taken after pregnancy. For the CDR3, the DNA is TGTGCCAGCAGCTTGAGGGGCCGCCTGGGCACTGAAGCTTTCTTT. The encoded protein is CASSLRGRLGTEAFF.